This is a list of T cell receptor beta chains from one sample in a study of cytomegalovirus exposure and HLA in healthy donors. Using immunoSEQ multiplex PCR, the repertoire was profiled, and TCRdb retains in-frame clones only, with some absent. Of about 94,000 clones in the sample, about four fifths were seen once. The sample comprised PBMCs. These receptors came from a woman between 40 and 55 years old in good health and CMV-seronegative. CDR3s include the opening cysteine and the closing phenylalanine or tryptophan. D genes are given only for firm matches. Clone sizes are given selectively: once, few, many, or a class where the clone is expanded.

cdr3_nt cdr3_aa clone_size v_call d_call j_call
TGCAGCGTTGTTTCGACCGGGGAGCTGTTTTTT CSVVSTGELFF once TRBV29-1 - TRBJ2-2
TGTGCCAGCAGTTTATCGGCTGGAAACACCATATATTTT CASSLSAGNTIYF - TRBV28 - TRBJ1-3
TGTGCCAGCTCACAGGGGGTCTTCACAGGACGCTCCTACAATGAGCAGTTCTTC CASSQGVFTGRSYNEQFF - TRBV18 - TRBJ2-1
TGTGCCTGGTGGCCGGGACAGGGTCCCTACGAGCAGTACTTC CAWWPGQGPYEQYF - TRBV30 TRBD1 TRBJ2-7
TGTGCCAGTAGTATCGGGGTATTGGAGTGGACTGAAGCTTTCTTT CASSIGVLEWTEAFF - TRBV19 - TRBJ1-1
TGTGCCAGCAGTTCAACAGGGGGCTTGTCTAATGAAAAACTGTTTTTT CASSSTGGLSNEKLFF few TRBV27 TRBD1 TRBJ1-4
TGTGCCAGCAGCGTAAGAATTGGGGGGGGCACAGATACGCAGTATTTT CASSVRIGGGTDTQYF - TRBV9 TRBD2 TRBJ2-3
TGTGCCAGCAGCTTAATGGGGGGGATACAAGAGACCCAGTACTTC CASSLMGGIQETQYF - TRBV7-3 TRBD2 TRBJ2-5
TGCGCCAGCAGCTTTGCGGGGGAAGATACGCAGTATTTT CASSFAGEDTQYF - TRBV5-1 TRBD2 TRBJ2-3
TGTGCCTGGAGTGGAGATCAACGACAGCCCCAGCATTTT CAWSGDQRQPQHF - TRBV30 - TRBJ1-5